This T cell receptor beta chain was captured by sequencing in a study of immune cell composition in non-small cell lung cancer. Data came from immunoSEQ multiplex PCR; TCRdb stores just in-frame clones and leaves some out. This repertoire shows about 4,800 clones, 65% to 90% found once; its top ten account for 10% to 15%. This clonotype originated in a human donor with non-small cell lung cancer. Sequencing used lung tumor tissue.

CDR3 amino acids: CASRAGANEKLFF. The CDR3 nucleotides are TGCGCCAGCAGGGCCGGGGCGAATGAAAAACTGTTTTTT. The chain combines TRBV5-1 with TRBJ1-4; possibly TRBD1 for D (5 bases). The CDR3 has 13 residues. CDR1 is SGHRS, CDR2 YFSETQ, per germline. The ends were cut back, 5 bases at V and 5 bases at J, with 10 bases in the middle.